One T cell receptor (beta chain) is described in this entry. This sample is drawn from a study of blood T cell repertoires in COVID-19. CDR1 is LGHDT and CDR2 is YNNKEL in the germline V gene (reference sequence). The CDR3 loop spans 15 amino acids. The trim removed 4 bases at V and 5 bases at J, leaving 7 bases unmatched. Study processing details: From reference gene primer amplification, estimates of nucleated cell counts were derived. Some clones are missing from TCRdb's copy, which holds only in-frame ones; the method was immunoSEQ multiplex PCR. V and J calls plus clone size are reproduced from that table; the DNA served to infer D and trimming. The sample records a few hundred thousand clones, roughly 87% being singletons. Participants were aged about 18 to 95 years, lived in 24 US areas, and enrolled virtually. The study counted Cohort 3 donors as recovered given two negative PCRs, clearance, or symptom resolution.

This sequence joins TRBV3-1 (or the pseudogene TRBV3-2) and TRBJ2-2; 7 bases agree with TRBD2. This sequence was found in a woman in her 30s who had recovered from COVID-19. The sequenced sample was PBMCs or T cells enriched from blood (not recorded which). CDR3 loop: CASSPLDGRTGELFF. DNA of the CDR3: TGTGCCAGCAGCCCGTTGGACGGGAGGACCGGGGAGCTGTTTTTT.